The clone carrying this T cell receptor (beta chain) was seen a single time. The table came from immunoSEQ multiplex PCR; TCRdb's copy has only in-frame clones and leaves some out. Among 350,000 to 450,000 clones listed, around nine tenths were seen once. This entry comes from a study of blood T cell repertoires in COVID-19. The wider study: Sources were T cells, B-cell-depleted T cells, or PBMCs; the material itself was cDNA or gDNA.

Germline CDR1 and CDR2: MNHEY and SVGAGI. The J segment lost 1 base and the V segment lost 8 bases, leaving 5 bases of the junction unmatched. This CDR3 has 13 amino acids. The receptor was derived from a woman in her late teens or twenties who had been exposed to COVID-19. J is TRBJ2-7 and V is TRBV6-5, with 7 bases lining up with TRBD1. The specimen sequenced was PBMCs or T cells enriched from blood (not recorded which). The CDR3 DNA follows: TGTGCCAGCCACAGGGGCGGATCCTACGAGCAGTACTTC. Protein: CASHRGGSYEQYF.